These T cell receptor beta chains were read from a single sample in a study of shared clonotypes between healthy human individuals. Sequencing used immunoSEQ multiplex PCR; TCRdb keeps in-frame clones, though not all of them. Of roughly 2 million clones in the sample, under 97% were seen once. Source material: naive CD4+ T cells sorted from blood. The receptors come from a man aged 18-30 years in good health. The CDR3 runs from the conserved cysteine through the conserved F or W. D genes are given only for firm matches. Size values are once, few and many counts, or a class for expanded clones, and some rows have none.

d_gene	v_gene	abundance	j_gene	CDR3nt	CDR3aa
TRBD1	TRBV28	NA	TRBJ1-4	TGTGCCAGCTACCGGACAGGGGATAATGAAAAACTGTTTTTT	CASYRTGDNEKLFF
NA	TRBV27	NA	TRBJ1-4	TGTGCCAGCAGTACGGACAGCTTTAATGAAAAACTGTTTTTT	CASSTDSFNEKLFF
NA	TRBV5-1	once	TRBJ1-1	TGCGCCAGCAGCCCAATCTCGGGGGGAGCCACTGAAGCTTTCTTT	CASSPISGGATEAFF
TRBD1	TRBV10-3	NA	TRBJ2-7	TGTGCCATCAGGGGGGACAGGTCATTCGAGCAGTACTTC	CAIRGDRSFEQYF
NA	TRBV5-1	NA	TRBJ1-6	TGCGCCAGCAGCTTTCGGGATGATAATTCACCCCTCCACTTT	CASSFRDDNSPLHF
NA	TRBV29-1	NA	TRBJ2-5	TGCAGCGTTGTCCGCCTCGACTCCCCAAAGGGGACCCAGTACTTC	CSVVRLDSPKGTQYF
NA	TRBV27	once	TRBJ1-1	TGTGCCAGCAGTTCCTTCGGAGGGGGCACTGAAGCTTTCTTT	CASSSFGGGTEAFF
TRBD1	TRBV7-9	NA	TRBJ2-3	TGTGCCAGCAGCCTCACCGGGACAGGGGGCACAGATACGCAGTATTTT	CASSLTGTGGTDTQYF
NA	TRBV5-1	NA	TRBJ2-5	TGCGCCAGCAGCTTGGGGGCAGCACAAGAGACCCAGTACTTC	CASSLGAAQETQYF
NA	TRBV2	NA	TRBJ1-4	TGTGCCAGCATACTGGACTTTAATGAAAAACTGTTTTTT	CASILDFNEKLFF
NA	TRBV19	NA	TRBJ2-5	TGTGCCAGTAGGCGGGGACCGGGTGAGACCCAGTACTTC	CASRRGPGETQYF
NA	TRBV6-6	NA	TRBJ1-2	TGTGCCAGCAGTTACCCACCGAGCGGGAACTATGGCTACACCTTC	CASSYPPSGNYGYTF
NA	TRBV5-1	NA	TRBJ2-5	TGCGCCAGCAGCTTGGAGGGTAGGTCTGATGAGACCCAGTACTTC	CASSLEGRSDETQYF
TRBD2	TRBV11-2	once	TRBJ2-5	TGTGCCAGCAGCCGGGGACTAGCGGGAGGAGAGGAGACCCAGTACTTC	CASSRGLAGGEETQYF
TRBD2	TRBV6-5	NA	TRBJ2-7	TGTGCCAGCAGTACCGCGGGGGTCTACGAGCAGTACTTC	CASSTAGVYEQYF
TRBD2	TRBV9	NA	TRBJ2-7	TGTGCCAGCAGCTCAAGACGGGGGGAGGTCGCCCACGAGCAGTACTTC	CASSSRRGEVAHEQYF
TRBD1	TRBV5-1	NA	TRBJ1-2	TGCGCCAGCAGAACGGGACAGGGGGAATCTGGCTACACCTTC	CASRTGQGESGYTF